This T cell receptor beta chain appears in the sequencing data of a study of CD8 T cells in Susac syndrome. On this clonotype: Antigen specificity is unknown.

Random hexamers served to reverse transcribe roughly 0.5 to 1 ug RNA. Amplification of TCR beta CDR3 used immunoSEQ multiplex PCR across 54 Vbeta and 13 Jbeta. Via MiXCR, TCRdb re-called the immunoSEQ multiplex PCR reads, giving one row per CDR3 protein. The data show fewer than 140,000 distinct CDR3 sequences, roughly 94% seen once. Findings and caveats of the study: Clonal expansion of Susac CD8+ cells peaked in TEMRA cells, and it also peaked in active patients. The study identified about sixteen and five Susac-specific public clones in total CD8+ and CD8+ TEMRA repertoires. The authors acknowledged that their TCR sequencing and HLA analysis involved a relatively small number of individuals.

Per the germline V gene, CDR1 is DFQATT and CDR2 is SNEGSKA (reference sequence). Between the trimmed V and J ends, which lost 0 bases and 2 bases, there was a span of 16 bases. The CDR3 spans 16 residues. This sequence originates from a human donor with Susac syndrome. The chain carries TRBV20-1 and TRBJ2-5, with D perhaps matching TRBD1 (6 bases). The sequenced material came from CD8+ T cells from PBMCs. In DNA, the CDR3 is TGCAGTGCTAGAGAGAGGGGGTGGTTGACTCAAGAGACCCAGTACTTC. Translating it yields CSARERGWLTQETQYF.